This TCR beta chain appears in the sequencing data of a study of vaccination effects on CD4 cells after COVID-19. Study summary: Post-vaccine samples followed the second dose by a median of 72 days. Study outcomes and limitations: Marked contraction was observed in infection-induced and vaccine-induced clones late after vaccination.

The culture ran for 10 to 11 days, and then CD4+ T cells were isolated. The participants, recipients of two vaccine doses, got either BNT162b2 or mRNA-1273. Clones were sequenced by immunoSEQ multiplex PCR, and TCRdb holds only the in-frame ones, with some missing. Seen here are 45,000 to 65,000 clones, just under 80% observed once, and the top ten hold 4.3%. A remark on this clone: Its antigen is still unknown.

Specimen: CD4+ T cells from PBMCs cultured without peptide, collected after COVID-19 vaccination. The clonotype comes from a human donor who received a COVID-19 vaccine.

CDR3 DNA: TGTGCCAGCAGCCTCGGGACGGTAATGAACACTGAAGCTTTCTTT. It codes for CASSLGTVMNTEAFF. The rearrangement links TRBV5-4 to TRBJ1-1; D is possibly TRBD1 (5 bases). This CDR3 has 15 amino acids. V lost 4 bases and J lost 0, with 13 bases in between. Germline CDR1 and CDR2: SGHNT and YYREEE (reference sequence).